Listed below are T cell receptor beta chains from one sample, sequenced in a study of T cells after yellow fever vaccination. TCRdb analysed the 5' RACE reads with MiXCR anew, one entry per CDR3 protein. The sample yields some 420,000 distinct CDR3 sequences, over 15% seen once. The sample was PBMCs, taken before the yellow fever booster vaccination. Receptor source: a man between 18 and 35 years old who received the YFV17D yellow fever vaccine. The CDR3 runs from the conserved cysteine through the conserved F or W. D genes are given only for firm matches. Size tells how often a clone was seen (once, few, many) or the class of an expanded clone, and some rows leave it out.

DNA: TGTGCCAGCAGGAAAAAACAGGGGGCGAGTGAGCAGTTCTTC
CDR3: CASRKKQGASEQFF
length: 14
V: TRBV28
D: TRBD1
J: TRBJ2-1
size: few

DNA: TGCAGTGCTAGAGATCTCGGCGGGGGCACCTACGAGCAGTACTTC
CDR3: CSARDLGGGTYEQYF
length: 15
V: TRBV20-1
D: -
J: TRBJ2-7
size: few

DNA: TGCGCCAGCAGCCAAGGTCAGCTATATGAGCAGTTCTTC
CDR3: CASSQGQLYEQFF
length: 13
V: TRBV4-3
D: -
J: TRBJ2-1
size: few

DNA: TGTGCATTAAAGAGGGGGGGCTACAATGAGCAGTTCTTC
CDR3: CALKRGGYNEQFF
length: 13
V: TRBV7-9
D: -
J: TRBJ2-1
size: -

DNA: TGTGCCAGCAGTTACGGTCCCGGGGATGAAAAACTGTTTTTT
CDR3: CASSYGPGDEKLFF
length: 14
V: TRBV6-5
D: -
J: TRBJ1-4
size: -

DNA: TGCAGTGCTAGAAGGCTAGCATGGGAGACCCAGTACTTC
CDR3: CSARRLAWETQYF
length: 13
V: TRBV20-1
D: -
J: TRBJ2-5
size: -

DNA: TGTGCCATCAGTGAAAGGCAGGAGCTTCAGCCCCAGCATTTT
CDR3: CAISERQELQPQHF
length: 14
V: TRBV10-3
D: -
J: TRBJ1-5
size: few

DNA: TGTGCCATCAACCCGGGAATGGCCTCCTACGAGCAGTACTTC
CDR3: CAINPGMASYEQYF
length: 14
V: TRBV10-3
D: -
J: TRBJ2-7
size: -

DNA: TGTGCCACCAGTGAGTCGGGGTTTGAAAAACTGTTTTTT
CDR3: CATSESGFEKLFF
length: 13
V: TRBV24-1
D: -
J: TRBJ1-4
size: -

DNA: TGCAGCGTGTGGTGGGGAGGCTACACCTTC
CDR3: CSVWWGGYTF
length: 10
V: TRBV29-1
D: -
J: TRBJ1-2
size: few

DNA: TGTGCCAGCAGTCCCCGGGCCCCCCCTCCGAGGGATACGCAGTATTTT
CDR3: CASSPRAPPPRDTQYF
length: 16
V: TRBV28
D: -
J: TRBJ2-3
size: -

DNA: TGTGCCAGCACCCAATCCCTCACAGGGGGTGGCTACACCTTC
CDR3: CASTQSLTGGGYTF
length: 14
V: TRBV6-5
D: TRBD1
J: TRBJ1-2
size: many

DNA: TGTGCCAGCGCGGCAGGAAATAACTATGGCTACACCTTC
CDR3: CASAAGNNYGYTF
length: 13
V: TRBV19
D: -
J: TRBJ1-2
size: few

DNA: TGCGCCAGCAGCTTCGAGCCCTGGACGGAGGACACTGAAGCTTTCTTT
CDR3: CASSFEPWTEDTEAFF
length: 16
V: TRBV5-1
D: -
J: TRBJ1-1
size: -

DNA: TGTGCCAGCAGCTCCAGCCTCCTTTCCTACGAGCAGTACTTC
CDR3: CASSSSLLSYEQYF
length: 14
V: TRBV7-8
D: -
J: TRBJ2-7
size: few

DNA: TGCGCCAGCAGCTTGGAGGGGGCGGGAACTGAAGCTTTCTTT
CDR3: CASSLEGAGTEAFF
length: 14
V: TRBV5-1
D: TRBD1
J: TRBJ1-1
size: -

DNA: TGTGCCATCAGTGTCCCTCCTGGGCGGGGGGGAGGTGAGCAGTTCTTC
CDR3: CAISVPPGRGGGEQFF
length: 16
V: TRBV10-3
D: TRBD2
J: TRBJ2-1
size: -

DNA: TGCGCCAGCAGCCAAGTCCAGGATGGGACTGAAGCTTTCTTT
CDR3: CASSQVQDGTEAFF
length: 14
V: TRBV4-1
D: -
J: TRBJ1-1
size: many

DNA: TGCGCCAGCAGCCAAGGATCGGCCACATGGGTCTATGGCTACACCTTC
CDR3: CASSQGSATWVYGYTF
length: 16
V: TRBV4-3
D: -
J: TRBJ1-2
size: -

DNA: TGCAGTGCTGACTCACTCTCTAGCGGGGGGGCCAGTGAGCAGTTCTTC
CDR3: CSADSLSSGGASEQFF
length: 16
V: TRBV20-1
D: TRBD2
J: TRBJ2-1
size: few

DNA: TGCAGCGCCAGTCGCCTAGCGGGGAAAGAGACCCAGTACTTC
CDR3: CSASRLAGKETQYF
length: 14
V: TRBV29-1
D: TRBD2
J: TRBJ2-5
size: -

DNA: TGTGCCAGCAGTGAAAAAGTAGAGGACAGCTTCTACGAGCAGTACTTC
CDR3: CASSEKVEDSFYEQYF
length: 16
V: TRBV6-1
D: -
J: TRBJ2-7
size: -

DNA: TGTGCCAGCAGCCAAAGACAGGGTGCTTGGAACATTCAGTACTTC
CDR3: CASSQRQGAWNIQYF
length: 15
V: TRBV3-1
D: TRBD1
J: TRBJ2-4
size: few

DNA: TGTGCCAGCAGTCCCGATACGGGGGTCGAGACCCAGTACTTC
CDR3: CASSPDTGVETQYF
length: 14
V: TRBV28
D: -
J: TRBJ2-5
size: -

DNA: TGTGCCAGCAGCCACGGACAGGGGAGTCAGCCCCAGCATTTT
CDR3: CASSHGQGSQPQHF
length: 14
V: TRBV27
D: TRBD1
J: TRBJ1-5
size: -

DNA: TGCAGCGTGCTCGGACAGGTGAACACTGAAGCTTTCTTT
CDR3: CSVLGQVNTEAFF
length: 13
V: TRBV29-1
D: TRBD1
J: TRBJ1-1
size: -

DNA: TGCGCCAGCAGCCAAGTTGTTCCTAGCGGGGCCATCGGAGAGACCCAGTACTTC
CDR3: CASSQVVPSGAIGETQYF
length: 18
V: TRBV4-1
D: TRBD2
J: TRBJ2-5
size: -

DNA: TGTGCCAGCAGCTTAGCGTCGGTAGAGTCAAATGAGCAGTTCTTC
CDR3: CASSLASVESNEQFF
length: 15
V: TRBV7-9
D: -
J: TRBJ2-1
size: few

DNA: TGTGCCAGCAGCCAGCTGTCCGGGGTCTACTACGAGCAGTACTTC
CDR3: CASSQLSGVYYEQYF
length: 15
V: TRBV3-1
D: -
J: TRBJ2-7
size: -

DNA: TGTGCCAGCAGCTTGAGCGGGGGGTCCCCCTACGAGCAGTACTTC
CDR3: CASSLSGGSPYEQYF
length: 15
V: TRBV5-5
D: TRBD2
J: TRBJ2-7
size: -

DNA: TGTGCCAGCAATACCGCCTCCGGGACTCAAGCCTTTAACAATGAGCAGTTCTTC
CDR3: CASNTASGTQAFNNEQFF
length: 18
V: TRBV28
D: -
J: TRBJ2-1
size: few

DNA: TGTGCCAGCACCAGGGACAGGGGGCTGCATACGGGTGGCTACACCTTC
CDR3: CASTRDRGLHTGGYTF
length: 16
V: TRBV5-5
D: TRBD1
J: TRBJ1-2
size: -

DNA: TGTGCCAGCAGCCTTGTGGGGTCCGGGGAGCTGTTTTTT
CDR3: CASSLVGSGELFF
length: 13
V: TRBV7-9
D: -
J: TRBJ2-2
size: -

DNA: TGCAGCGTTGCAGGACCCGACGGGGTTTTCACAGATACGCAGTATTTT
CDR3: CSVAGPDGVFTDTQYF
length: 16
V: TRBV29-1
D: -
J: TRBJ2-3
size: few

DNA: TGCGCCAGCAGACCCCACACCGGGGAGCTGTTTTTT
CDR3: CASRPHTGELFF
length: 12
V: TRBV5-1
D: -
J: TRBJ2-2
size: -

DNA: TGCGCCAGGGGAAGTAGAAGTCCGGAGCAGTTCTTC
CDR3: CARGSRSPEQFF
length: 12
V: TRBV10-1
D: -
J: TRBJ2-1
size: -

DNA: TGTGCCAGCAGAGTACGACGGTTCACAGATACGCAGTATTTT
CDR3: CASRVRRFTDTQYF
length: 14
V: TRBV6-5
D: -
J: TRBJ2-3
size: -

DNA: TGCGCCAGCAGCCAAGTGGCGACAGGGGGGAGTGAAAAACTGTTTTTT
CDR3: CASSQVATGGSEKLFF
length: 16
V: TRBV4-3
D: TRBD1
J: TRBJ1-4
size: few

DNA: TGCAGCGCAAGTAGCGGAGCCTACGAGCAGTACTTC
CDR3: CSASSGAYEQYF
length: 12
V: TRBV29-1
D: -
J: TRBJ2-7
size: -

DNA: TGTGCCAGCAGGGGATCAGGGTGGGGTGAGCAGTTCTTC
CDR3: CASRGSGWGEQFF
length: 13
V: TRBV25-1
D: -
J: TRBJ2-1
size: -

DNA: TGCAGCGTTGCGATGGTAAATACTGAAGCTTTCTTT
CDR3: CSVAMVNTEAFF
length: 12
V: TRBV29-1
D: -
J: TRBJ1-1
size: -

DNA: TGTGCCAGCAGGACAGGAGGGACACCTACTAACTATGGCTACACCTTC
CDR3: CASRTGGTPTNYGYTF
length: 16
V: TRBV28
D: -
J: TRBJ1-2
size: few

DNA: TGTGCCAGCAGCTTCCGGTATAATTCACCCCTCCACTTT
CDR3: CASSFRYNSPLHF
length: 13
V: TRBV7-8
D: -
J: TRBJ1-6
size: -

DNA: TGCGCCAGCAGCCAAACACCGGGACAGGGGAGCTCCTATAATTCACCCCTCCACTTT
CDR3: CASSQTPGQGSSYNSPLHF
length: 19
V: TRBV4-1
D: TRBD1
J: TRBJ1-6
size: few

DNA: TGTGCCAGCACCGCACAGGGACGACTCTCCTACAATGAGCAGTTCTTC
CDR3: CASTAQGRLSYNEQFF
length: 16
V: TRBV6-5
D: -
J: TRBJ2-1
size: few

DNA: TGCAGCGTTGGAGGGGCAGAGCCCTACGAGCAGTACTTC
CDR3: CSVGGAEPYEQYF
length: 13
V: TRBV29-1
D: -
J: TRBJ2-7
size: few

DNA: TGTGCCAGCAGCACTAGCGGGGGGGACAATGAGCAGTTCTTC
CDR3: CASSTSGGDNEQFF
length: 14
V: TRBV7-2
D: TRBD2
J: TRBJ2-1
size: few

DNA: TGCAGTGCTAGACGGACTACCTACAATGAGCAGTTCTTC
CDR3: CSARRTTYNEQFF
length: 13
V: TRBV20-1
D: -
J: TRBJ2-1
size: few

DNA: TGTGCCAGCACGGCCCTAGCCAAAAACATTCAGTACTTC
CDR3: CASTALAKNIQYF
length: 13
V: TRBV6-5
D: -
J: TRBJ2-4
size: -

DNA: TGTGCCAGCAGTTACTTTTACGAGCAGTACTTC
CDR3: CASSYFYEQYF
length: 11
V: TRBV12-3/TRBV12-4
D: -
J: TRBJ2-7
size: few

DNA: TGTGCCAGCAGCCGACCTGATAAGGGCTACAATGAGCAGTTCTTC
CDR3: CASSRPDKGYNEQFF
length: 15
V: TRBV5-5
D: -
J: TRBJ2-1
size: -

DNA: TGTGCCATCAGTGAGTCACATTCCAAGGCCCAGTACTTC
CDR3: CAISESHSKAQYF
length: 13
V: TRBV10-3
D: -
J: TRBJ2-5
size: -